This TCR beta chain appears in the sequencing data of a study of blood T cell repertoires in COVID-19. Study in general: Some COVID-19 samples were acute and others convalescent; all came from the United States, Italy and Spain.

Profiled with immunoSEQ multiplex PCR; TCRdb holds only in-frame clones, not every one. The data contain around 64,000 clones, roughly 85% of them singletons. Per the germline V gene, CDR1 is SGHNT and CDR2 is YYREEE (reference sequence). V shed 4 bases and J 8 bases; nucleotides not matched to a gene: 11. CDR3 length: 15 residues. V usage is TRBV5-4 and J usage is TRBJ1-2; 10 nucleotides line up with TRBD1. The sequencing sample was made of peripheral blood. The origin of this receptor is a young man with acute or convalescent COVID-19. CDR3 protein: CASSPTGGDLGGYTF. The CDR3 DNA follows: TGTGCCAGCAGCCCGACAGGGGGCGATTTAGGAGGCTACACCTTC. The full variable domain, with the rest looked up from reference TRBV5-4 and TRBJ1-2, is ETGVTQSPTHLIKTRGQQVTLRCSSQSGHNTVSWYQQALGQGPQFIFQYYREEENGRGNFPPRFSGLQFPNYSSELNVNALELDDSALYLCASSPTGGDLGGYTFGSGTRLTVV.